This note documents a single TCR beta chain sequence. Its antigen specificity is not known. Base qualities were left out, and no much larger clone turns up one base away. The data belong to a study of T cell responses to AZD1222 COVID-19 vaccine (dated by TCRdb to the early 2020s). A note on the overall study: TCR sequencing was performed for some 250 trial participants, of whom some 200 were given two doses of AZD1222 and about 25 were given two doses of MenACWY control vaccine. Trial participants were enrolled by age into 18-55, 56-69 and 70-plus year subgroups, with roughly 160, 29 and 62 TCR-sequenced participants respectively.

The CDR3 sequence holds 14 residues, the cysteine and phenylalanine included. Just the 42-base CDR3 DNA is kept, in frame starting at base 1. CDR1 and CDR2 (SGHRS, YFSETQ) derive from the germline V gene. The junction carries 12 bases between V and J, which are trimmed by 5 bases and 1 base respectively. The CDR3 regions of human TCRbeta chains were analyzed by immunosequencing. From the authors' description of their analysis: Repertoire TCRs were checked for matches against a reference library of SARS-CoV-2-specific TCRs that had been generated using the MIRA antigen-specificity platform. Breadth was defined as the fraction of unique TCRs that were SARS-CoV-2-associated. Depth was defined as the fraction of total T cells that were SARS-CoV-2-associated. Using the MIRA data, each spike-specific TCR was assigned both to the spike region to which the TCR was reactive and to a CD4 or CD8 class. Log10-transformed breadth and depth values were compared by one-way ANOVA with Sidak's multiple comparisons tests. TCRdb carries this immuneACCESS record with in-frame sequences only. Its versions omit some clonotypes, under half of them owing to an unresolved V gene in the studies checked, with the rest unexplained. The V and J calls and clone size were taken over from that table, and D and trimming were inferred from the DNA. The sample records some 70,000 clones, roughly 80% of which are singletons. Around 15% of the sample belongs to the ten largest clones.

This sample's time point label indicates: about 28 days (+/-7) after the second vaccine dose. AZD1222 recipients with second doses at about 4 weeks or about 12 weeks were pooled, because spike-specific TCR depth and breadth did not differ between schedules. Vaccinee samples came from UK trials COV001 and COV002, including a single-blind randomized controlled phase 2/3 trial of AZD1222 (ChAdOx1 nCoV-19) in healthy adults. For TCRbeta chain sequencing, PBMC samples from trial participants were taken at day 0 and at day 28 after the second dose. Overall study outcomes, separate from this receptor: Spike-specific TCR breadth and depth rose significantly after two AZD1222 doses compared with day 0 and with MenACWY recipients. No day 14 peak-response samples were available, so repertoires were characterized only after the peak T cell response. Reportedly, almost half of the unique spike-specific TCRs recognized epitopes lying outside the regions that are mutated in the B.1.351 and B.1.1.7 variants. The 56-69-year group was small, and its depth increase did not reach significance, likely because of low power. Conclusions about previously exposed vaccinees are limited, since just 5 or 6 AZD1222 recipients were seropositive for SARS-CoV-2 at baseline. The vaccine-associated CD4 TCRs covered the entire spike protein, and the dominant responses fell in regions 160-218 and 743-854. Participants were mostly white British, with more females than males. The authors suggested clonal diversity may have been underestimated.

This sequence uses TRBV5-1 and TRBJ2-5; no D gene call is confident. Material: peripheral blood, obtained 28 days after the second AZD1222 dose. This TCR derives from an adult who received the AZD1222 COVID-19 vaccine. This receptor has the CDR3 CASSHGGIQETQYF. The DNA sequence follows: TGCGCCAGCAGTCACGGCGGAATCCAAGAGACCCAGTACTTC.